This TCR beta chain emerged from a study of regulatory dendritic cells for organ transplantation. Study findings and constraints: Regulatory dendritic cells appeared to expand memory CD8+ clones less than mature ones.

CFSE-labeled sorted T cells met regulatory or mature dendritic cells for roughly 5 days. FACS sorted CD4+ or CD8+ T cells into CD45RA+ naive and CD45RO+ memory. The repertoire was sequenced with immunoSEQ multiplex PCR; TCRdb's copy has only in-frame clones and lacks some. The repertoire holds some 10,000 clones, with 65% as singletons. Turning to this clone: Its antigen remains unknown.

Germline V gene sequence: CDR1 SNHLY, CDR2 FYNNEI. CDR3 length: 14 residues. The V and J ends lost 2 bases and 0 bases respectively, with 8 bases between them. The sequencing input was naive CD4+ T cells from blood cultured with dendritic cells. Sample subset: CD45RA+ naive T cells. The chain couples TRBV2 to TRBJ2-7, with TRBD1 as a possible D gene (5 bases). This clonotype originated in a human donor in good health. CDR3 sequence reads: CASSEQGYSYEQYF. In DNA, the CDR3 is TGTGCCAGCAGTGAACAGGGTTACTCCTACGAGCAGTACTTC.